This T cell receptor (beta chain) derives from a study of cytomegalovirus exposure and HLA in healthy donors (dated by TCRdb to 2017 to 2019). For context, the study as a whole: An earlier analysis of approximately 590 of the donors reported approximately 290 Gb of sequence data and roughly 110 million unique TCR beta sequences from 150 million to 200 million T cells. About 280 gigabases of sequencing data and around 80 million unique TCR sequences made up an early release that covered approximately 650 HLA-typed donors. Of the roughly 400 genotyped donors, 70% to 90% were placed in the genetic ancestry cluster associated with self-reported Caucasian donors. The study was designed to test whether signatures of past pathogen exposure could be identified by cataloging public T cell receptors. Using immunosequencing, the study profiled T cell repertoires from 550 to 750 subjects and related those repertoires to cytomegalovirus serostatus. Besides the first cohort of approximately 670 subjects, a separate validation cohort made up of over 100 different subjects was used. To predict cytomegalovirus infection status, the study combined high-throughput TCR immunosequencing, statistical association of individual TCRs with disease status, and machine learning. In a later analysis, previously published TCR beta repertoires from several hundred donors were re-analyzed and high-resolution HLA genotyping was added so that TCR occurrence patterns could be studied. Rather than using new phenotypic data, the later analysis identified candidate immune exposures from TCR beta sequences and from how often those sequences occurred across donors. An earlier analysis of 587 of the donors used high-throughput TCR beta sequencing to judge whether each TCR beta V gene segment behaved as functional or pseudogenic. Alongside the repertoire data, information on donor age, sex, ethnicity and CMV serostatus was compiled. Genome-wide SNP genotypes for about 65% of the 666 donors were used in a later genetic analysis, which treated that subset as a discovery cohort. Every discovery cohort repertoire had been produced on one sequencing platform. HLA typing included class I and class II loci at four-digit resolution. Typing coverage differed by locus: A, B, C, DRB1 and DQB1 were typed in roughly 620-630 donors, DQA1 in around 500, DPA1 in 600 to 610, and DPB1 in 472. Several DR-DQ haplotypes were handled as single units for association and clustering because linkage in the cohort was strong. On average, roughly 200,000 unique TCR beta nucleotide sequences were sequenced per donor among fewer than 500 genotyped donors of the cohort, with roughly 18% of those sequences being non-productive. General study outcomes and caveats: Roughly uniform sequencing depth across donors was assumed in presence/absence analyses, although this assumption may not hold. In a later analysis, most CMV-associated TCR beta chains were found to appear HLA-restricted, with HLA associations seemingly driven largely by CMV exposure. A later analysis found that TCR association rates varied across HLA loci, with DRB1 alleles showing the most associated TCRs and HLA-C alleles the fewest. A later analysis associated about 17,000 TCR beta sequences with specific HLA alleles at a false discovery rate of 0.05. The classifier was reported to diagnose cytomegalovirus status with high specificity and sensitivity in both the original and validation cohorts. Compared with equally common non-associated chains, HLA-associated TCR beta chains in a later analysis were more clonally expanded and had lower generation probabilities. Immune exposure information for the cohort was limited to CMV serostatus. According to a later analysis, parvovirus B19, influenza, CMV and Epstein-Barr virus appeared linked to several top co-occurrence clusters. Because HLA typing was missing for some donors at each locus, association tests included only the typed subset. A further reported finding was that TCR beta sequences accurately predicted the HLA-A and HLA-B alleles for most subjects in the first cohort. The study gave a list of some 150 TCR beta chains associated with cytomegalovirus. Assigning TCR associations to individual alleles was difficult when HLA alleles, especially DR and DQ, strongly co-occurred. Because the 87-base-pair reads could not distinguish some IMGT-functional V segments, including TRBV6-2 and TRBV6-3, those segments were excluded. Across donors, most TCR sequences were observed very rarely, whereas some public TCRs were present in many individuals. A few of the identified cytomegalovirus-associated TCR beta chains were confirmed in vitro to be specific for cytomegalovirus antigens. An earlier analysis of some 590 of the donors showed that most TCR beta V segments appeared in productive rearrangements either about 87% or about 30% of the time, which broadly matched IMGT annotations. Linkage disequilibrium might explain the correlated functional status among segregating V segments, but an unknown experimental factor could not be excluded. A later genetic analysis reported fewer N-insertions in productive TCRs among donors in an Asian-associated ancestry cluster than the roughly 720-donor mean. In a later genetic analysis, a missense DCLRE1C variant was associated with V-gene and J-gene trimming of TCR beta chains, and the association was replicated in an independent cohort. The authors suggested that the approach could potentially be extended to other disease states and immunological phenotypes. The sequencing pipeline was judged likely to have produced a cluster of highly shared sequence variants as a technical artifact. Approximately 16 rarely observed V segments, including chromosome 9 orphons, were excluded from the earlier analysis of approximately 500 of the donors because counts were too low. The cohort was sequenced for TCR beta chains only, and without alpha or paired-chain data the features that could be detected were limited.

Receptor amplification or capture employed the immunoSEQ multiplex PCR assay. For the multiplex PCR, a mixture combining 60 forward primers for TCR Vbeta segments and 13 reverse primers for TCR Jbeta segments was used. Amplification of the CDR3 region of rearranged TCR beta genes was performed with a multiplex PCR assay on genomic DNA. Amplified TCR beta libraries were sequenced as 87-base-pair reads on the Illumina HiSeq System. The authors' analysis ran thus. A later analysis counted around 72 million unique TCR beta chains across the 700 or so repertoires, and some 11 million of these chains were shared by at least two donors. Raw reads were error-corrected and collapsed into unique sequences by a nearest-neighbor algorithm in which closely related sequences were merged to remove PCR and sequencing errors. To assign V, D and J gene segments, CDR3 sequences were aligned to IMGT reference sequences. For a sequence to be retained, a match of at least six nucleotides to both a V gene segment and a J gene segment was required. A rearrangement was called productive if the CDR3 had no stop codons and remained in frame with V and J, and every other rearrangement was called non-productive. Following IMGT convention, CDR3 was defined as the stretch from the second conserved V-encoded cysteine to the conserved J-encoded phenylalanine. The earlier analysis of roughly 590 of the donors excluded any sequence lacking an unambiguous match to a single V gene segment. An earlier analysis of over 450 of the donors classified V segments as functional when productive rearrangements were above 56.7% and as segregating when the standard deviation between donors was above 5%. A statistical classification framework was developed to diagnose cytomegalovirus status using the catalog of TCR beta chain sequences. V and J gene assignment, in a later analysis, came from comparing TCR nucleotide sequences with IMGT/GENE-DB human TR gene sequences. A later analysis assigned CDR3 sequences and most-parsimonious VDJ recombination scenarios with the TCRdist pipeline. In a later analysis, each TCR beta chain was defined by its CDR3 amino acid sequence together with its V-gene family, and reads lacking a unique V-gene family were excluded. As a way to deal with suspected cross-contamination and a sequencing artifact, a later analysis dropped 450 to 600 nucleotide sequences that were highly shared and had low generation probability. In a later analysis, a clonal expansion index for each public chain was calculated from normalized within-repertoire ranks of inferred template counts. A later analysis computed generation probabilities with a VDJ recombination model fitted to out-of-frame rearrangements, and checked the results against IGoR. A later analysis scored TCR-TCR, TCR-HLA and TCR-CMV co-occurrence with hypergeometric tests, applying a repertoire-size bias correction to TCR pairs. A later analysis estimated false discovery rates by permuting HLA or CMV assignments 20 times. In a later analysis, co-occurring TCRs were grouped using DBSCAN, and TCRdist sequence similarity was added for clustering within HLA-allele-positive subsets. Repertoires with fewer than 30,000 or more than 120,000 public chains were left out of co-occurrence clustering, as were a handful of repertoires with anomalous nucleotide sharing. The source is immuneACCESS, and TCRdb retained only in-frame sequences with V and J called. Part of the clones is not carried over; for the studies checked, unresolved V genes explain less than half of this, and the remainder is unexplained. V and J calls and clone size come straight from that table; D and trimming were deduced from the DNA. The sample includes 100,000 or so clones, with 70% observed a single time. Roughly 11% of the sample is in the top ten clones.

Regarding this clone: Its binding antigen is unknown. There are no base qualities to consult, and no much larger clone falls within one base.

Trimming leaves V shorter by 2 bases and J shorter by 2 bases, with the junction holding 8 bases beyond the gene matches. CDR1 and CDR2 were assigned from the germline V gene as SGHRS and YFSETQ. The cysteine opens and the phenylalanine closes a CDR3 of 18 amino acids. This entry keeps only the CDR3 DNA: 54 bases, framed from base 1. The cohort was made up of roughly 670 healthy bone marrow donors. At the time of sampling, every cohort member was nominally healthy, though immune exposures that went unrecorded were likely present. The donor was CMV seropositive and was included in the group of some 290 seropositive cohort members. Each donor provided a peripheral blood sample, and peripheral blood mononuclear cells were used for TCR beta sequencing. The Qiagen DNeasy Blood Extraction Kit was used to extract genomic DNA from the blood cell samples.

Sequenced: PBMCs. The V and J segments used are TRBV5-1 and TRBJ2-1; TRBD2 matches 12 bases in the middle. The receptor comes from a man aged 40-50 years in good health and CMV-seropositive. The encoded CDR3 is CASSFRSSGRVTYNEQFF. The sequence in DNA is TGCGCCAGCAGCTTTCGTTCTAGCGGGAGGGTGACCTACAATGAGCAGTTCTTC.